These 12 T cell receptor beta chains share one sample of origin, sequenced in a study of shared clonotypes between healthy human individuals. The data were produced by immunoSEQ multiplex PCR, yet TCRdb's version contains in-frame clones alone and is incomplete. The sample holds about 730,000 clones; 55% to 80% are singletons and the top ten take approximately 1.7%. The specimen sequenced was memory CD4+ T cells sorted from blood. This sample's subset: CD45RA-negative fraction. These receptors were taken from a woman in her 30s in good health.

The rearrangement uses TRBV5-1 and TRBJ1-1; D remains ambiguous. This CDR3 is 15 amino acids long. V lost 4 bases to trimming and J lost 0 bases, with 13 bases between them. The V gene's germline CDR1 is SGHRS and CDR2 YFSETQ. The DNA for the CDR3 is TGCGCCAGCAGCCCCGGGCTCTCTATGAACACTGAAGCTTTCTTT. It codes for CASSPGLSMNTEAFF.

This clone was found many times. The gene calls are TRBV28 and TRBJ1-2; TRBD1 might be the D (6 bases). The CDR3 runs 13 residues. The germline V and J ends were trimmed by 6 bases and 4 bases, with 12 bases remaining between them. Germline assignment: CDR1 MDHEN and CDR2 SYDVKM. The CDR3 reads CASRVRGVYGYTF. CDR3 bases: TGTGCCAGCAGGGTCAGGGGAGTCTATGGCTACACCTTC.

The CDR3 sequence: CASRLTAGGGQPQHF. The CDR3 DNA reads as TGTGCCAGCCGACTGACGGCAGGGGGAGGTCAGCCCCAGCATTTT. V is TRBV27 and J is TRBJ1-5, with 7 nucleotides matching TRBD1. CDR1 and CDR2 (germline): MNHEY, SMNVEV (reference sequence). The CDR3 is 15 amino acids. V lost 8 bases and J lost 6; bases outside the gene matches: 13.

The V and J genes are TRBV9 and TRBJ2-2; D unclear. The germline CDR1 and CDR2 sequences are SGDLS and YYNGEE. CDR3 length: 15 residues. Trimming pared 1 base from V and 4 bases from J, leaving 11 bases between. CDR3 region: CASSVRATFTGELFF. CDR3 sequence (DNA): TGTGCCAGCAGCGTACGGGCTACATTCACCGGGGAGCTGTTTTTT.

CDR3 coding DNA: TGCGCCAGCAGCCAAGATTTGGGTCGGCTAAATTCACCCCTCCACTTT. Translated: CASSQDLGRLNSPLHF. The chain combines TRBV4-1 with TRBJ1-6; D gene uncertain. Trimming shortened V by 0 bases and J by 7 bases, and 13 bases separated the two germline ends. Per germline, CDR1 MGHRA and CDR2 YSYEKL. This CDR3 spans 16 amino acids.

This clone was seen a handful of times. The chain recombines TRBV2 with TRBJ2-2; possibly TRBD1 for D (6 bases). V was pared by 2 bases and J by 0 bases, with 13 bases between. CDR3 length: 17 residues. Per the germline V gene, CDR1 is SNHLY and CDR2 is FYNNEI. CDR3 sequence reads: CASSEKRGSANTGELFF. As DNA, the CDR3 is TGTGCCAGCAGTGAAAAGAGGGGGAGCGCGAACACCGGGGAGCTGTTTTTT.

On this clone: At one of its ends the junction is not consistent with the germline gene, which may arise from a read error. The genes are TRBV6-5 and TRBJ1-1; 8 nucleotides match TRBD1. Germline values: CDR1 MNHEY, CDR2 SVGAGI. The CDR3 runs to 16 residues. The CDR3 DNA reads TGTGCCAGCAGTCACTCGGGACAGGTAGACCTCACTGAAGCTTTCTTT. This translates into CASSHSGQVDLTEAFF.

This chain connects TRBV5-4 to TRBJ2-4, with D uncertain. The CDR3 is 15 residues long. Germline V gene data show CDR1 as SGHNT and CDR2 as YYREEE (reference sequence). Deletions cut 3 bases from V and 3 bases from J, with 13 bases between. The CDR3 sequence is CASSSAEVSKNIQYF. In DNA form, the CDR3 reads TGTGCCAGCAGCTCGGCAGAGGTTAGCAAAAACATTCAGTACTTC.

The DNA of the CDR3 is TGTGCCAGCAAGGCAGGGACTGGGGCCAACGTCCTGACTTTC. This translates into CASKAGTGANVLTF. V gene TRBV2 combines with J gene TRBJ2-6; TRBD1 is a possible D gene (5 bases). The CDR3 sequence is 14 residues long. Per germline, CDR1 SNHLY and CDR2 FYNNEI. Trimming left V 7 bases short and J 2 bases short, with 9 bases between.

The J gene is TRBJ2-5, the V gene TRBV28; possible D gene TRBD2, 5 bases. CDR3 length: 15 residues. CDR1 is MDHEN, CDR2 SYDVKM, per germline. The V end was cut by 5 bases, the J end by 0 bases, with 13 bases between. The CDR3 DNA is TGTGCCAGCAGTCCCTCGAGCGGCTACCAAGAGACCCAGTACTTC. Protein product: CASSPSSGYQETQYF.

The rearrangement joins TRBV10-1 to TRBJ2-5, with D perhaps TRBD1 or TRBD2 (5 bases each). Germline CDR1 and CDR2: WNHNN and SYGVQD (reference sequence). The V end lost 5 bases, the J end lost 5 bases, and 12 bases lay between the germline ends. There are 13 residues in the CDR3. The CDR3 coding sequence is TGCGCCAGCAGTCGGGACCTGGGGGAGACCCAGTACTTC. It is translated as CASSRDLGETQYF.

This clone was counted a few times. V gene TRBV7-9 combines with J gene TRBJ2-7; TRBD1 is a possible D gene (5 bases). The V and J ends lost 1 base and 8 bases respectively, with 12 bases between them. The CDR3 covers 13 residues. From germline, CDR1 is SEHNR and CDR2 FQNEAQ (reference sequence). The CDR3 nucleotides read TGTGCCAGCAGCTTAGACGCCAGACAGCAGCAGTACTTC. It yields the protein CASSLDARQQQYF.